The next 2 T cell receptor beta chains were all read from a single sample in a study of beta chain features in type 1 diabetes. Expressed TCRB transcripts were sequenced, since all the RNA that had been isolated was reverse transcribed. Clones were sequenced by immunoSEQ multiplex PCR, and TCRdb holds only the in-frame ones, with some missing. Of fewer than 30,000 clones listed, roughly 69% were seen once; the top ten hold 2% to 2.5%. The sequenced sample was Tregs from blood. The receptor source for this set is a woman between 40 and 50 years old in good health.

This clone was detected only once. V is TRBV5-1 and J is TRBJ2-4, with 7 bases that match TRBD1. Losses at the gene ends were 3 bases for V and 1 base for J; bases not matched to a gene: 4. Per the germline V gene, CDR1 is SGHRS and CDR2 is YFSETQ. This CDR3 is built from 15 residues. CDR3 loop: CASSSEQGAKNIQYF. The DNA for the CDR3 is TGCGCCAGCAGCTCCGAACAGGGGGCCAAAAACATTCAGTACTTC.

This clone was picked up one time. V usage is TRBV29-1 and J usage is TRBJ1-2; D might be TRBD1 (5 bases). The CDR3 contains 14 residues. Germline CDR1 and CDR2: SQVTM and ANQGSEA. V lost 3 bases to trimming and J lost 0 bases, with 11 bases between them. This chain's CDR3 is CSVERRGANYGYTF. CDR3 in DNA: TGCAGCGTTGAGAGGAGGGGAGCTAACTATGGCTACACCTTC. Full variable domain (missing parts from reference TRBV29-1 and TRBJ1-2): SAVISQKPSRDICQRGTSLTIQCQVDSQVTMMFWYRQQPGQSLTLIATANQGSEATYESGFVIDKFPISRPNLTFSTLTVSNMSPEDSSIYLCSVERRGANYGYTFGSGTRLTVV.